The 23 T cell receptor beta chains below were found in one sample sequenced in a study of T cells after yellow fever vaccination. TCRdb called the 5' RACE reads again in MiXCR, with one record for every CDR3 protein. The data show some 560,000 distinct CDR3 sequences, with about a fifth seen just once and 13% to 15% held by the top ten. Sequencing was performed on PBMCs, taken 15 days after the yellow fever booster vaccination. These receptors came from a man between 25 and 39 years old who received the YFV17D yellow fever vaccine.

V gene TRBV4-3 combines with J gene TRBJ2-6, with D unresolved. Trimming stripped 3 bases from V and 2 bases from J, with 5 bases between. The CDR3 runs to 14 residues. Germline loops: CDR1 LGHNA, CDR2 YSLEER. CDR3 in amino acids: CASSHETGANVLTF. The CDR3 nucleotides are TGCGCCAGCAGCCACGAAACTGGGGCCAACGTCCTGACTTTC.

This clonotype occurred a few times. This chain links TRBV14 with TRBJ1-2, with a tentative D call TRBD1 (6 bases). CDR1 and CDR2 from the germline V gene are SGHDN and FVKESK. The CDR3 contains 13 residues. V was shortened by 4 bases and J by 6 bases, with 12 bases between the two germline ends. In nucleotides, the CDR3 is TGTGCCAGCAGCCCCCGACAGGCTGATGGCTACACCTTC. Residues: CASSPRQADGYTF.

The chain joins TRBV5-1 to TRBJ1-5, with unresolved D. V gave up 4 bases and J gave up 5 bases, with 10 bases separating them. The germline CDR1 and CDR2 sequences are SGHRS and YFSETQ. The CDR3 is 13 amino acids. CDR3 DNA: TGCGCCAGCAGCCCAGATACGGATCAGCCCCAGCATTTT. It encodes CASSPDTDQPQHF.

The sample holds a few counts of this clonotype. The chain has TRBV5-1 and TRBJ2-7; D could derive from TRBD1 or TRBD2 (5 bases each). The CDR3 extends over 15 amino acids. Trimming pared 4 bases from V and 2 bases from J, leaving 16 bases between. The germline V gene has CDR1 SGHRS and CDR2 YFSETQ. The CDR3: CASSGDAWGTYEQYF. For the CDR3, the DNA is TGCGCCAGCAGCGGGGACGCCTGGGGAACCTACGAGCAGTACTTC.

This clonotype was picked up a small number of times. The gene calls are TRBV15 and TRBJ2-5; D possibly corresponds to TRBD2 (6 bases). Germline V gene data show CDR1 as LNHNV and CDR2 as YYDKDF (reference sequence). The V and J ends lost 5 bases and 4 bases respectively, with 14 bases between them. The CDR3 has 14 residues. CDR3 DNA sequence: TGTGCCACCAGCGGGGGGACCACGGGAGAGACCCAGTACTTC. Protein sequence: CATSGGTTGETQYF.

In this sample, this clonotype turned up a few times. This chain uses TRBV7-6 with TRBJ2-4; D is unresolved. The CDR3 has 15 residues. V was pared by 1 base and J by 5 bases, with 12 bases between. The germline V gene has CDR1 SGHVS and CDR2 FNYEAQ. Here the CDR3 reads CASSLGWGSQNIQYF. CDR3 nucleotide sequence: TGTGCCAGCAGCTTAGGTTGGGGTTCCCAAAACATTCAGTACTTC.

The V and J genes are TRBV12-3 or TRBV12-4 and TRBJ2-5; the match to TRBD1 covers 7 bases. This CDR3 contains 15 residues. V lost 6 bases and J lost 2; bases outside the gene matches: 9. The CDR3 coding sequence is TGTGCCAGCAGCCCCGACAGGGTCCAACAAGAGACCCAGTACTTC. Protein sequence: CASSPDRVQQETQYF.

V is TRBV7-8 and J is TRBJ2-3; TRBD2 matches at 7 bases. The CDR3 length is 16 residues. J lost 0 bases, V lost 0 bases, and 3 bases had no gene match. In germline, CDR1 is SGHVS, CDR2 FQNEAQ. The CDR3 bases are TGTGCCAGCAGCTTAGCGGTCGGGAGGAGCACAGATACGCAGTATTTT. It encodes CASSLAVGRSTDTQYF.

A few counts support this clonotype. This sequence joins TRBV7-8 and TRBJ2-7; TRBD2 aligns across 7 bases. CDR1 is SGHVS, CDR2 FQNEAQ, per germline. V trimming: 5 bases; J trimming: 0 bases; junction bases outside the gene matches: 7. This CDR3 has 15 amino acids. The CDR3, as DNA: TGTGCCAGCAGCCCCGTACTAGCGCCCTCCTACGAGCAGTACTTC. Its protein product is CASSPVLAPSYEQYF. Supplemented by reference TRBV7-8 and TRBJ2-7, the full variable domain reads GAGVSQSPRYKVAKRGQDVALRCDPISGHVSLFWYQQALGQGPEFLTYFQNEAQLDKSGLPSDRFFAERPEGSVSTLKIQRTQQEDSAVYLCASSPVLAPSYEQYFGPGTRLTVT.

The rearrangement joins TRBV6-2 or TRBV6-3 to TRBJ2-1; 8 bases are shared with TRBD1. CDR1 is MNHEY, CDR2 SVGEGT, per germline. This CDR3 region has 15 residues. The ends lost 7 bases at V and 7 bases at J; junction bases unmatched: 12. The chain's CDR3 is CASTVGPGGRNEQFF. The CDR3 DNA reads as TGTGCCAGCACGGTTGGTCCAGGGGGCCGGAATGAGCAGTTCTTC.

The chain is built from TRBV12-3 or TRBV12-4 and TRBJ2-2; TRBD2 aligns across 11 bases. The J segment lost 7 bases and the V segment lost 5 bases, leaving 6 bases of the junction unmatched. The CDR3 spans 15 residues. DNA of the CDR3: TGTGCCAGCAGTCTAAATAGCGGGAGGGTCGGGGAGCTGTTTTTT. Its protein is CASSLNSGRVGELFF.

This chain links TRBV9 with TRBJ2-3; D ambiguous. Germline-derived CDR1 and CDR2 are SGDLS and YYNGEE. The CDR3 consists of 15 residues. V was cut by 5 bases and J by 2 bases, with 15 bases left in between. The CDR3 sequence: CASRGSDRLTDTQYF. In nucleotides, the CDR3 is TGTGCCAGCAGGGGAAGCGATCGTCTCACAGATACGCAGTATTTT.

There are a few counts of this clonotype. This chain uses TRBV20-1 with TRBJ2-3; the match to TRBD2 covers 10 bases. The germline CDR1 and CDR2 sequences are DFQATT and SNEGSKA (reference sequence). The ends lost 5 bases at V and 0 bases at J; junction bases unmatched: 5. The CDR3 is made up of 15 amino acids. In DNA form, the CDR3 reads TGCAGTGCTGTTACTAGCGGGGCGAGCACAGATACGCAGTATTTT. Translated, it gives CSAVTSGASTDTQYF.

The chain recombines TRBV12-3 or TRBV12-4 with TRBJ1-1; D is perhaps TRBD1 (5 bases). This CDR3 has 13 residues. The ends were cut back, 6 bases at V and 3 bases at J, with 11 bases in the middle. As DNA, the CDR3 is TGTGCCAGCAGGGTGTCGGGGGACACTGAAGCTTTCTTT. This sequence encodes CASRVSGDTEAFF.

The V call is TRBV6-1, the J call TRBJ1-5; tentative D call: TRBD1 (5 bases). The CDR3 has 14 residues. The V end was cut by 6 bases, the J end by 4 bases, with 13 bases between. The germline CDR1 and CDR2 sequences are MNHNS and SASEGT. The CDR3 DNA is TGTGCCAGCAGCGCTTCTGGGGGTAATCAGCCCCAGCATTTT. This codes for CASSASGGNQPQHF.

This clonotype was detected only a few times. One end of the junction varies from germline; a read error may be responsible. This CDR3 reads CSVEASGSPGSF. The DNA of the CDR3 is TGCAGCGTTGAGGCTAGCGGGAGCCCCGGTTCCTTC. The chain links TRBV29-1 to TRBJ2-1, with TRBD2 matching 10 bases. This CDR3 has 12 residues. CDR1 is SQVTM and CDR2 is ANQGSEA in the germline V gene.

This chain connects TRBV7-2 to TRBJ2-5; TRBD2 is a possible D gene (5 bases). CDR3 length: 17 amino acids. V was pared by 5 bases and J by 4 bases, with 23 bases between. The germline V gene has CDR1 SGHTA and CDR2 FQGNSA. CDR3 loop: CASSLRQARGIRETQYF. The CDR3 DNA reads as TGTGCCAGCAGCCTCCGCCAGGCCAGAGGGATACGAGAGACCCAGTACTTC.

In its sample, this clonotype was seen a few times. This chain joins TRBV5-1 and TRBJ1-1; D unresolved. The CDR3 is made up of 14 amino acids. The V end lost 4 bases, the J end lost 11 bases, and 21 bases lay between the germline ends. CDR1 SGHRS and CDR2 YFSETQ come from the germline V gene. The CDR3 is CASSPSAPQGEAFF. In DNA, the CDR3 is TGCGCCAGCAGCCCGTCCGCACCACAAGGCGAGGCTTTCTTT.

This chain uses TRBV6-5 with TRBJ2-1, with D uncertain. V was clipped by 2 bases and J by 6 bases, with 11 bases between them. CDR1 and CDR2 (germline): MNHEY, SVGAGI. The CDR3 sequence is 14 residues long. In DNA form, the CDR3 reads TGTGCCAGCAGTTACGGTTCTTTGAGCAATGAGCAGTTCTTC. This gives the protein CASSYGSLSNEQFF.

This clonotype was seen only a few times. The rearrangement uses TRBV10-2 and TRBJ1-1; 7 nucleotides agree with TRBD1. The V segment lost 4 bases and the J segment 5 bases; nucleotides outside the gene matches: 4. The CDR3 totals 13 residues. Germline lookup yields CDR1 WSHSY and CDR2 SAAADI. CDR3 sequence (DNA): TGCGCCAGCAGTGCGCAGGGACAGACTGAAGCTTTCTTT. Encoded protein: CASSAQGQTEAFF.

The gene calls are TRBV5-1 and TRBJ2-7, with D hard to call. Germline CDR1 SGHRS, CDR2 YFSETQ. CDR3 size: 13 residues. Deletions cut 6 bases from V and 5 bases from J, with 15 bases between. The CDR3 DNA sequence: TGCGCCAGCAAGCAGTTGGGCGTTCACGAGCAGTACTTC. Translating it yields CASKQLGVHEQYF.

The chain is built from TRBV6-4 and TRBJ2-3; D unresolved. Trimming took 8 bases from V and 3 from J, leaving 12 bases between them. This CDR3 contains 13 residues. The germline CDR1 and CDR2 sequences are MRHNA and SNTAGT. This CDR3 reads CASALERTDTQYF. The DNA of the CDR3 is TGTGCCAGCGCTCTAGAGCGAACAGATACGCAGTATTTT.

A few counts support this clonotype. CDR3 DNA sequence: TGTGCCACCATTACAGGGGGCGGACAGCCCCAGCATTTT. Protein: CATITGGGQPQHF. This chain links TRBV10-3 with TRBJ1-5; TRBD1 matches 9 bases. The length of the CDR3 is 13 residues. Germline loops: CDR1 ENHRY, CDR2 SYGVKD. Trimming at V came to 10 bases and at J to 7 bases, leaving 8 bases not matched to a gene.